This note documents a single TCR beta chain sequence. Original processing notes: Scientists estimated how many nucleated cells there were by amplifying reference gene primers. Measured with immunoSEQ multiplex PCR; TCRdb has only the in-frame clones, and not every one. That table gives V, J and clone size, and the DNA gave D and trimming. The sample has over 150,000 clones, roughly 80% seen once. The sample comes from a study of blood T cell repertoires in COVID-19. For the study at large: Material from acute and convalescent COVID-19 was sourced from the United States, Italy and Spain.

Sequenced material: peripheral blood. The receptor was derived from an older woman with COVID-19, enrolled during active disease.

CDR3 sequence (DNA): TGTGCCAGCAGCCCCCGGGCGGGGAGACGGACTGAAGCTTTCTTT. Translating gives CASSPRAGRRTEAFF. The chain carries TRBV3-1 (or the pseudogene TRBV3-2) and TRBJ1-1; no definite D call. Germline V gene lookup returns CDR1 LGHDT and CDR2 YNNKEL (reference sequence). The CDR3 sequence is 15 residues long. With 4 bases removed from V and 5 bases from J, the gap between germline ends came to 17 bases.